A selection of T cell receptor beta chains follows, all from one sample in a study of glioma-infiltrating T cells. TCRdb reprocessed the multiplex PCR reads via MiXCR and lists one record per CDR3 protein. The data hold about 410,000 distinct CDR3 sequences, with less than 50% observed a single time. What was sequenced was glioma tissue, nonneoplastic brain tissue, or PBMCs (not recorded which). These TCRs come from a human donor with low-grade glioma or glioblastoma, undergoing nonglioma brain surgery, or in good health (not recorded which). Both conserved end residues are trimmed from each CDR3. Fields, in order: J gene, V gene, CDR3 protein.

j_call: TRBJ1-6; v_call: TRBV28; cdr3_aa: ASSLKGSSYNSPLH
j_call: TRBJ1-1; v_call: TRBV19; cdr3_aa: ASSWRVGTEAF
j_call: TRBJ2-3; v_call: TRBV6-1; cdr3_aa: ASSSPNTDTQY
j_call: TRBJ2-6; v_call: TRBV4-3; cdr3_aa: ASSPAGPEGANVLT
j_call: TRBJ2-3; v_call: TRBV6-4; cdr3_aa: ASSPTESWARDTQY
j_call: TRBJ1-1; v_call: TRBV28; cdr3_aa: ASGSPAGRGNTEAF
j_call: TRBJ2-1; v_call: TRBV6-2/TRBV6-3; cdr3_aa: ASSETSAACNEQF
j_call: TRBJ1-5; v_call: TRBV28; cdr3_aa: ASSSRDRGLWNQPQH
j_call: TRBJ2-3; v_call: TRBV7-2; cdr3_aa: ASSSNDGDTQY
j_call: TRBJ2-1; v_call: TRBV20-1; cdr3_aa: SARALALEQF
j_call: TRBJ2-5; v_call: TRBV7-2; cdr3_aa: ASSSDRGQETQY